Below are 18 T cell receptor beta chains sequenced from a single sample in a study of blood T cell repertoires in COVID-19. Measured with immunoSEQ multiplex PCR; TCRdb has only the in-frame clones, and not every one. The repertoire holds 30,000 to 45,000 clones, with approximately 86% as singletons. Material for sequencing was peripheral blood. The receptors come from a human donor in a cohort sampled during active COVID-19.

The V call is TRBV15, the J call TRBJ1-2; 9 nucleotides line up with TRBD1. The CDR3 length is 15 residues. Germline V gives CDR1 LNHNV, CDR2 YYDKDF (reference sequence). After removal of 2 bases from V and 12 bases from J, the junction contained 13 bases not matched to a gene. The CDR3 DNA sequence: TGTGCCACCAGCAGAAGCCGGGACAGGGCCCTCCATGACACCTTC. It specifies CATSRSRDRALHDTF.

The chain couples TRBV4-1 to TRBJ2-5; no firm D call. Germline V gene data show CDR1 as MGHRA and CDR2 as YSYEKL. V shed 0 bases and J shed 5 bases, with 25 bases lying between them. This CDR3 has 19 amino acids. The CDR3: CASSQDSLPQVRARETQYF. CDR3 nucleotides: TGCGCCAGCAGCCAAGATTCCTTACCCCAAGTTCGCGCGAGGGAGACCCAGTACTTC.

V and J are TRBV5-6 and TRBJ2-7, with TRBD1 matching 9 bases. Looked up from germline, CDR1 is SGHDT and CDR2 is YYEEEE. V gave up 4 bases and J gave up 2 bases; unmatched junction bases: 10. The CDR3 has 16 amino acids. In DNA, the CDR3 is TGTGCCAGCAGCCCCCAAGGACAGGGGTTTCCCTACGAGCAGTACTTC. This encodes CASSPQGQGFPYEQYF.

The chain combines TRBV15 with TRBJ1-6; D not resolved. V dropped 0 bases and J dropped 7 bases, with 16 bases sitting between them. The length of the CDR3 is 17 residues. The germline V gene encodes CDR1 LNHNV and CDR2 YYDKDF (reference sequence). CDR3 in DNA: TGTGCCACCAGCAGAGATTGGGCCCGCAAGGCGAATTCACCCCTCCACTTT. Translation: CATSRDWARKANSPLHF. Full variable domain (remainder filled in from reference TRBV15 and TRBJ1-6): DAMVIQNPRYQVTQFGKPVTLSCSQTLNHNVMYWYQQKSSQAPKLLFHYYDKDFNNEADTPDNFQSRRPNTSFCFLDIRSPGLGDTAMYLCATSRDWARKANSPLHFGNGTRLTVT.

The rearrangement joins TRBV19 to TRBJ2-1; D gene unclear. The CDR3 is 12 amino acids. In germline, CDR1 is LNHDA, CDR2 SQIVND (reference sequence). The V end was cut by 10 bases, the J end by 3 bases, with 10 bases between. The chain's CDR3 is CATVENYNEQFF. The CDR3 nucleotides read TGTGCCACCGTAGAAAACTACAATGAGCAGTTCTTC.

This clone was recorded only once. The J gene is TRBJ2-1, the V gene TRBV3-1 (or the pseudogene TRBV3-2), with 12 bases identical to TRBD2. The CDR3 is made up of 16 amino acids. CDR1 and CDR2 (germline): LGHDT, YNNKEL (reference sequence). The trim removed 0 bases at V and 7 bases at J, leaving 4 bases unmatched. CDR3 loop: CASSQDLAGGPNEQFF. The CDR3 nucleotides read TGTGCCAGCAGCCAAGACCTAGCGGGGGGGCCAAATGAGCAGTTCTTC.

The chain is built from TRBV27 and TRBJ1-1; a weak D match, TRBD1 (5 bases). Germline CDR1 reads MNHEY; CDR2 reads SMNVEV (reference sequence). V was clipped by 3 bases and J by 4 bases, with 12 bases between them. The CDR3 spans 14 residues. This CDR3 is CASSFIPGVTEAFF. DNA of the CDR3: TGTGCCAGCAGTTTCATCCCGGGGGTCACTGAAGCTTTCTTT.

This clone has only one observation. The CDR3 nucleotides are TGCGCCAGCAGCCAAGAAACCTACAGGACCGGCTACACCTTC. It codes for CASSQETYRTGYTF. The chain combines TRBV4-1 with TRBJ1-2; D might be TRBD1 (5 bases). This CDR3 is built from 14 residues. Trimming shortened V by 0 bases and J by 8 bases, and 13 bases separated the two germline ends. The germline gives CDR1 MGHRA, CDR2 YSYEKL.

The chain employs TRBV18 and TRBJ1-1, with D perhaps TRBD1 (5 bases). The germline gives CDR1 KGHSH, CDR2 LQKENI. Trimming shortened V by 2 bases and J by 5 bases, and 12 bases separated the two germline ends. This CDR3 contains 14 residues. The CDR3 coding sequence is TGTGCCAGCTCACCAGGGGCAGGGTGGACTGAAGCTTTCTTT. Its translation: CASSPGAGWTEAFF.

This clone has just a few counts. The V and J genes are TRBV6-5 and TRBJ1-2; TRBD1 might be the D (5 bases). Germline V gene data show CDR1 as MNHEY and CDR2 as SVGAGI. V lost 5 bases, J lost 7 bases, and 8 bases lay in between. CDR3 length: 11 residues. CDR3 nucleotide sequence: TGTGCCAGCAGTCCAGGGTCTGGCTACACCTTC. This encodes CASSPGSGYTF.

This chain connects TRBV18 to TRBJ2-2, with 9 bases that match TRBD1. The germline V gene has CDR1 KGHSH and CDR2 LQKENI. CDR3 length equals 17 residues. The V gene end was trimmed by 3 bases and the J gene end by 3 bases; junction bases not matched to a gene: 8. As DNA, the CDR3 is TGTGCCAGCTCACCCCCCTGGACAGGGGCCTACACCGGGGAGCTGTTTTTT. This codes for CASSPPWTGAYTGELFF.

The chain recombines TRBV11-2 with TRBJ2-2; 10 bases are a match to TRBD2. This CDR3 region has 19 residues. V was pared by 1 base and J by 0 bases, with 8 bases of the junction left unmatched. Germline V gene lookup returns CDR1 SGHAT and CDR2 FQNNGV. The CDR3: CASSLGLAGEWTNTGELFF. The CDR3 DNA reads TGTGCCAGCAGCTTAGGGCTAGCGGGAGAGTGGACGAACACCGGGGAGCTGTTTTTT.

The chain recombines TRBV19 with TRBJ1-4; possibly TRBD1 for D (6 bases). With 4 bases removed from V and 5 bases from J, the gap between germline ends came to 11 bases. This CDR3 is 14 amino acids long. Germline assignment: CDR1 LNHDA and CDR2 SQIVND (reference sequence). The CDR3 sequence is CASSTDRLNEKLFF. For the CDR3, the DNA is TGTGCCAGTAGTACGGACAGATTAAATGAAAAACTGTTTTTT. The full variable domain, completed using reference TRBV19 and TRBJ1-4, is DGGITQSPKYLFRKEGQNVTLSCEQNLNHDAMYWYRQDPGQGLRLIYYSQIVNDFQKGDIAEGYSVSREKKESFPLTVTSAQKNPTAFYLCASSTDRLNEKLFFGSGTQLSVL.

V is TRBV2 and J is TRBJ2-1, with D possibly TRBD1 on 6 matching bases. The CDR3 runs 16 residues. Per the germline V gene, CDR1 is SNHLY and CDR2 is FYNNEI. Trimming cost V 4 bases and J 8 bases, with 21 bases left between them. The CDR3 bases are TGTGCCAGCAGTGGACCCCGAGGGACACTCGGGGATGAGCAGTTCTTC. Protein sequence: CASSGPRGTLGDEQFF.

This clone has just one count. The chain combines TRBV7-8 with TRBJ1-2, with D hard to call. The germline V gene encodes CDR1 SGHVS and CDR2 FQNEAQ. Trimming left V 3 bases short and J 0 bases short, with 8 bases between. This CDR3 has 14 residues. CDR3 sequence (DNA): TGTGCCAGCAGCTTGGGGAGCACTAACTATGGCTACACCTTC. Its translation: CASSLGSTNYGYTF.

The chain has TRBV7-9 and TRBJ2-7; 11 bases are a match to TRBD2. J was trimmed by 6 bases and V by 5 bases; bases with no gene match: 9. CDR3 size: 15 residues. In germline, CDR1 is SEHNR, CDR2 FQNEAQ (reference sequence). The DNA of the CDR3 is TGTGCCAGCAGCCGGGGACTAGCGGTGCCCAGCGAGCAGTACTTC. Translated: CASSRGLAVPSEQYF. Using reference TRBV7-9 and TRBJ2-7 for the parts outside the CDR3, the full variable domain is DTGVSQNPRHKITKRGQNVTFRCDPISEHNRLYWYRQTLGQGPEFLTYFQNEAQLEKSRLLSDRFSAERPKGSFSTLEIQRTEQGDSAMYLCASSRGLAVPSEQYFGPGTRLTVT.

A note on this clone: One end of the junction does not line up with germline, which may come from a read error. CDR3 nucleotide sequence: TGTGCCAGCAGTACGGGACAGGGCAACCAGCCCCAGCATTTT. It encodes CASSTGQGNQPQHF. The V call is TRBV28, the J call TRBJ1-5; 9 nucleotides agree with TRBD1. Germline CDR1 MDHEN, CDR2 SYDVKM. The CDR3 is 14 residues long.

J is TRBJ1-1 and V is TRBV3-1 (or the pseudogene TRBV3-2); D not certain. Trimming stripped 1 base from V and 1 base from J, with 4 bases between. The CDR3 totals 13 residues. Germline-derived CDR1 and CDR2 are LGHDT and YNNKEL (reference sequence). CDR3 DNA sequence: TGTGCCAGCAGCCAAGTAGCGAACACTGAAGCTTTCTTT. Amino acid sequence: CASSQVANTEAFF.